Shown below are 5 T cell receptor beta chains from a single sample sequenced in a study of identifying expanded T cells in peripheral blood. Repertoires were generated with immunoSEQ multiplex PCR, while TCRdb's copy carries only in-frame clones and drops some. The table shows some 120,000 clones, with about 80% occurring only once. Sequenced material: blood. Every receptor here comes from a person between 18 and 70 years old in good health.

CDR3 residues: CASSPDGSSYGYTF. The CDR3 bases are TGCGCCAGCAGCCCTGACGGAAGCTCCTATGGCTACACCTTC. The J gene is TRBJ1-2, the V gene TRBV4-1; D is unresolved. With 4 bases removed from V and 4 bases from J, the gap between germline ends came to 13 bases. CDR1 is MGHRA and CDR2 is YSYEKL in the germline V gene. The CDR3 has 14 amino acids.

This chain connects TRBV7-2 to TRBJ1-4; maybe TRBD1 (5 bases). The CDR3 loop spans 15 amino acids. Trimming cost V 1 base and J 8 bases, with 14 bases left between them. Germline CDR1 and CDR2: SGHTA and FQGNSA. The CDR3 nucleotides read TGTGCCAGCAGCTTAGGGCCAGGGATGGCCGAAAAACTGTTTTTT. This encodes CASSLGPGMAEKLFF.

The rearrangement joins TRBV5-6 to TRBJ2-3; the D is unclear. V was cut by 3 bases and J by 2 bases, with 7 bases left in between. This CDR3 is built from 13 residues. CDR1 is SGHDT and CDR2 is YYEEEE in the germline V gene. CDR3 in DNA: TGTGCCAGCAGCTATACATACACAGATACGCAGTATTTT. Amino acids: CASSYTYTDTQYF.

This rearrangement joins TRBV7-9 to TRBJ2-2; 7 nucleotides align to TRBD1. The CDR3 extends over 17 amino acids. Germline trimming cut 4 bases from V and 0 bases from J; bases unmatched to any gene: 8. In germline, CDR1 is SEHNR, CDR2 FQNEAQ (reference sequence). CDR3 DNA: TGTGCCAGCAGCTCCTCGGACAGGAGAACGAACACCGGGGAGCTGTTTTTT. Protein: CASSSSDRRTNTGELFF.

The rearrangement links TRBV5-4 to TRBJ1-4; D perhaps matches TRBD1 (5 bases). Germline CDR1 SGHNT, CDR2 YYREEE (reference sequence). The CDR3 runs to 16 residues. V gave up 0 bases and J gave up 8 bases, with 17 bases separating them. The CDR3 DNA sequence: TGTGCCAGCAGCTTGGATCTGAGGGGAGCTAGGGAAAAACTGTTTTTT. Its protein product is CASSLDLRGAREKLFF.